Shown below are 23 T cell receptor beta chains from a single sample sequenced in a study of T cell repertoires in aging, cancer and after chemotherapy. A mixed TRB-A/B primer pool amplified rearranged TRB by multiplex touch-down PCR. TCRdb itself ran the multiplex PCR reads through MiXCR, one entry per CDR3 protein. The table has a few thousand distinct CDR3 sequences, approximately 25% seen once. Peripheral blood genomic DNA, not sorted cells or RNA, was the template. Sequenced: blood. These receptors were taken from a human donor with a solid tumor.

This clonotype was counted only a few times. Compared with germline, one end of the junction differs, possibly owing to a read error. The chain recombines TRBV4-3 with TRBJ2-5; 10 bases are shared with TRBD2. Germline V gives CDR1 LGHNA, CDR2 YSLEER. The length of the CDR3 is 15 residues. CDR3 DNA: TGTGCCAGCAGCCACCCGGGACTAGCGTCAGAGACCCAGTACTTC. This translates into CASSHPGLASETQYF.

By share, this clonotype ranks as large. The gene calls are TRBV5-6 and TRBJ2-7, with 8 bases fitting TRBD1. Germline V lookup: CDR1 SGHDT, CDR2 YYEEEE. Trimming cost V 6 bases and J 4 bases; bases outside gene matches: 15. The CDR3 is 16 residues long. CDR3: CASTEGGDRISYEQYF. The CDR3 region has the DNA TGTGCCAGCACCGAAGGCGGGGACAGGATCAGTTACGAGCAGTACTTC.

This clonotype was seen a handful of times. Mismatch with germline at one junction end may stem from a read error. The chain combines TRBV20-1 with TRBJ1-2; 9 nucleotides agree with TRBD1. Germline loops: CDR1 DFQATT, CDR2 SNEGSKA (reference sequence). The CDR3 spans 13 residues. CDR3 in DNA: TGCAGTGCTAGAGATGGGGGACAGGGAGCCTCCGCCTTC. Its translation is CSARDGGQGASAF.

By frequency in the sample, this clonotype is large. The chain has TRBV19 and TRBJ2-3, with no clear D. Trimming removed 5 bases from V and 3 bases from J, with 3 bases in between. Germline V gene sequence: CDR1 LNHDA, CDR2 SQIVND (reference sequence). CDR3 size: 11 residues. The CDR3 nucleotides are TGTGCCAGTAGTTTAACAGATACGCAGTATTTT. Its translation: CASSLTDTQYF.

This clonotype was recorded a few times. The rearrangement joins TRBV18 to TRBJ1-1, with a possible D match to TRBD1 (5 bases). CDR3 size: 12 residues. Trimming stripped 3 bases from V and 4 bases from J, with 6 bases between. Germline V gene sequence: CDR1 KGHSH, CDR2 LQKENI. CDR3 nucleotide sequence: TGTGCCAGCTCACCCGGGGCCACTGAAGCTTTCTTT. Protein product: CASSPGATEAFF.

The chain employs TRBV7-9 and TRBJ2-7, with D maybe TRBD1 (6 bases). CDR3 length: 15 residues. Trimming shortened V by 2 bases and J by 6 bases, and 17 bases separated the two germline ends. Germline lookup yields CDR1 SEHNR and CDR2 FQNEAQ (reference sequence). This CDR3 is CASSLPTAGVGEQYF. The DNA of the CDR3 is TGTGCCAGCAGCTTACCCACGGCAGGGGTAGGCGAGCAGTACTTC.

This clonotype was counted a few times. CDR3 nucleotide sequence: TGCAGTGCTAAGGGACTAGCGGGGAAAGAGACCCAGTACTTC. It yields the protein CSAKGLAGKETQYF. The gene calls are TRBV20-1 and TRBJ2-5; TRBD2 matches at 13 bases. V lost 4 bases, J lost 3 bases, and 2 bases stayed unmatched. The CDR3 is 14 amino acids. Germline V gives CDR1 DFQATT, CDR2 SNEGSKA (reference sequence).

This clonotype is labeled as medium-sized (0.01 to 0.1%). The genes are TRBV6-6 and TRBJ2-1; the D is unclear. CDR1 and CDR2 (germline): MNHNY, SVGAGI (reference sequence). Deletions cut 5 bases from V and 7 bases from J, with 15 bases between. CDR3 length equals 14 residues. As DNA, the CDR3 is TGTGCCAGCAGTACCAAAGGGTTAGAAAATGAGCAGTTCTTC. This codes for CASSTKGLENEQFF.

This clonotype is labeled as medium-sized. The chain has TRBV19 and TRBJ1-2; TRBD1 matches at 7 bases. The V gene's germline CDR1 is LNHDA and CDR2 SQIVND (reference sequence). V dropped 8 bases and J dropped 7; count of bases not matched to a gene: 4. This CDR3 is 11 amino acids long. Here the CDR3 DNA reads TGTGCCAGTCGGGCAGGGGGTGGCTACACCTTC. Amino acids: CASRAGGGYTF.

In this sample, this clonotype turned up a few times. This chain uses TRBV20-1 with TRBJ2-3; the D call may be TRBD1 or TRBD2 (5 bases each). This CDR3 comprises 13 residues. V shed 3 bases and J shed 10 bases, with 17 bases lying between them. Germline lookup yields CDR1 DFQATT and CDR2 SNEGSKA (reference sequence). Written as DNA, the CDR3 is TGCAGTGCTAGTGCCCGGGACCCAGGGTCGCAGTATTTT. This gives the protein CSASARDPGSQYF.

In its sample, this clonotype was seen a few times. The genes are TRBV18 and TRBJ2-7; TRBD2 matches at 11 bases. CDR3 length: 15 residues. V lost 4 bases to trimming and J lost 3 bases; unmatched junction nucleotides: 5. Germline values: CDR1 KGHSH, CDR2 LQKENI. CDR3 loop: CASSRSGGESYEQYF. Here the CDR3 DNA reads TGTGCCAGCTCACGTAGCGGGGGGGAAAGCTACGAGCAGTACTTC. Combining the CDR3 with reference TRBV18 and TRBJ2-7 gives the whole variable domain NAGVMQNPRHLVRRRGQEARLRCSPMKGHSHVYWYRQLPEEGLKFMVYLQKENIIDESGMPKERFSAEFPKEGPSILRIQQVVRGDSAAYFCASSRSGGESYEQYFGPGTRLTVT.

Relative to its sample, this clonotype is medium-sized (0.01 to 0.1%). This chain joins TRBV27 and TRBJ2-1; D not certain. This CDR3 region has 15 residues. The V end lost 3 bases, the J end lost 5 bases, and 14 bases lay between the germline ends. The V gene's germline CDR1 is MNHEY and CDR2 SMNVEV (reference sequence). The CDR3 loop is CASSFDQVFNNEQFF. The CDR3 DNA reads TGTGCCAGCAGTTTTGACCAGGTATTCAACAATGAGCAGTTCTTC.

Notes on this clonotype: A much larger clone is a single base away; this may be a read error. The chain couples TRBV19 to TRBJ1-6; D not resolved. This CDR3 has 17 residues. From germline, CDR1 is LNHDA and CDR2 SQIVND (reference sequence). The CDR3 coding sequence is TGTGCCAGTACCGCTCGACAATTGGGAGCGAGCAATTCACACCTCCACTTT. Protein: CASTARQLGASNSHLHF. The full variable domain, completed using reference TRBV19 and TRBJ1-6, is DGGITQSPKYLFRKEGQNVTLSCEQNLNHDAMYWYRQDPGQGLRLIYYSQIVNDFQKGDIAEGYSVSREKKESFPLTVTSAQKNPTAFYLCASTARQLGASNSHLHFGNGTRLTVT.

By frequency in the sample, this clonotype is medium-sized (0.01 to 0.1%). The chain recombines TRBV6-2 or TRBV6-3 with TRBJ2-1; 8 positions agree with TRBD2. Germline V gene sequence: CDR1 MNHEY, CDR2 SVGEGT. J gave up 7 bases and V 2 bases, and 7 bases lay outside the gene matches. The CDR3 runs 15 residues. The CDR3 sequence: CASSYRSGGGNEQFF. The CDR3 DNA sequence: TGTGCCAGCAGTTACCGAAGCGGGGGTGGGAATGAGCAGTTCTTC.

The chain is built from TRBV6-6 and TRBJ2-7, with 13 positions matching TRBD2. The V segment lost 6 bases and the J segment 3 bases; nucleotides outside the gene matches: 5. The CDR3 sequence is 15 residues long. Germline loops: CDR1 MNHNY, CDR2 SVGAGI (reference sequence). CDR3 amino acids: CASRLAGGPSYEQYF. The CDR3 DNA sequence: TGTGCCAGCAGACTAGCGGGGGGGCCTAGCTACGAGCAGTACTTC.

The genes are TRBV20-1 and TRBJ2-1; D gene ambiguous. CDR1 and CDR2 from the germline V gene are DFQATT and SNEGSKA (reference sequence). The CDR3 totals 11 residues. The V and J ends lost 5 bases and 4 bases respectively, with 6 bases between them. CDR3 loop: CSASKYNEQFF. The CDR3 DNA is TGCAGTGCTTCTAAATACAATGAGCAGTTCTTC.

The V and J genes are TRBV29-1 and TRBJ2-7, with D perhaps being TRBD1 or TRBD2 (5 bases each). The V gene lost 4 bases and the J gene lost 1 base, with 17 bases spanning the gap. The CDR3 spans 15 residues. Germline V gene lookup returns CDR1 SQVTM and CDR2 ANQGSEA. The CDR3 spells CSVGPWGSPSYEQYF. DNA for the CDR3: TGCAGCGTTGGCCCCTGGGGGAGCCCTTCCTACGAGCAGTACTTC.

The J gene is TRBJ2-3, the V gene TRBV7-9; TRBD2 matches at 10 bases. V gave up 3 bases and J gave up 2 bases; unmatched junction bases: 5. Per germline, CDR1 SEHNR and CDR2 FQNEAQ (reference sequence). This CDR3 has 16 residues. In DNA, the CDR3 is TGTGCCAGCAGCTTTAGCGGGGGGCTTCCCACAGATACGCAGTATTTT. This codes for CASSFSGGLPTDTQYF.

This clonotype is medium-sized within its sample. This chain uses TRBV19 with TRBJ1-2, with a weak D call TRBD1 (6 bases). Trimming took 6 bases from V and 4 from J, leaving 12 bases between them. The CDR3 is 13 residues long. Germline CDR1 LNHDA, CDR2 SQIVND (reference sequence). The CDR3 loop is CASSLQGTYGYTF. The CDR3 coding sequence is TGTGCCAGTAGCCTACAGGGTACCTATGGCTACACCTTC.

The V call is TRBV7-2, the J call TRBJ2-7; D is uncertain. CDR1 and CDR2 (germline): SGHTA, FQGNSA. The CDR3 runs 13 residues. V was pared by 5 bases and J by 6 bases, with 14 bases between. The CDR3 nucleotides are TGTGCCAGCAGCGGTAAAGGGTCGGGCGAGCAGTACTTC. It codes for CASSGKGSGEQYF.

This clonotype rates as medium-sized (0.01 to 0.1%). The chain couples TRBV15 to TRBJ2-7; no firm D call. This CDR3 is 17 amino acids long. Germline V lookup: CDR1 LNHNV, CDR2 YYDKDF (reference sequence). The ends were cut back, 0 bases at V and 1 base at J, with 16 bases in the middle. CDR3 protein: CATSRDFGARLSYEQYF. As DNA, the CDR3 is TGTGCCACCAGCAGAGATTTCGGCGCCAGACTTTCCTACGAGCAGTACTTC. The complete variable domain, with remaining parts taken from reference TRBV15 and TRBJ2-7, reads DAMVIQNPRYQVTQFGKPVTLSCSQTLNHNVMYWYQQKSSQAPKLLFHYYDKDFNNEADTPDNFQSRRPNTSFCFLDIRSPGLGDTAMYLCATSRDFGARLSYEQYFGPGTRLTVT.

As for this clonotype: The CDR3 does not end in the conserved phenylalanine or tryptophan, so this is likely a read error. The genes are TRBV19 and TRBJ2-2; perhaps TRBD1 as D (6 bases). Germline V gene sequence: CDR1 LNHDA, CDR2 SQIVND (reference sequence). Trimming removed 5 bases from V and 4 bases from J, with 17 bases in between. This CDR3 contains 16 residues. The CDR3 nucleotides are TGTGCCAGTAGTGACCGTCGACAGGCGAGCACCGGGGAGCTGTTTATT. Amino acids: CASSDRRQASTGELFI.

The chain carries TRBV12-3 or TRBV12-4 and TRBJ2-7, with 9 bases lining up with TRBD1. The V segment lost 3 bases and the J segment 1 base; nucleotides outside the gene matches: 4. CDR3 size: 15 residues. The CDR3 protein is CASSFPTGGSYEQYF. The CDR3 region has the DNA TGTGCCAGCAGTTTCCCGACAGGGGGGTCCTACGAGCAGTACTTC.